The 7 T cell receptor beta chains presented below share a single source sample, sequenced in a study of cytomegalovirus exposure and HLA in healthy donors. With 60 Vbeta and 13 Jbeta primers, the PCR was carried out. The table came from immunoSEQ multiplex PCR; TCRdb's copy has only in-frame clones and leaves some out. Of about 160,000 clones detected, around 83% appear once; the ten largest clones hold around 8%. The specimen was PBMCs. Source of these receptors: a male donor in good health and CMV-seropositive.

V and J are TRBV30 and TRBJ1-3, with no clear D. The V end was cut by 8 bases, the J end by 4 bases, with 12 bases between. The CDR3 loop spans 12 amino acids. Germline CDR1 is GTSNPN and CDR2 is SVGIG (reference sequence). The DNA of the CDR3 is TGTGCCCAAAGAGGTGGGGGAAACACCATATATTTT. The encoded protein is CAQRGGGNTIYF. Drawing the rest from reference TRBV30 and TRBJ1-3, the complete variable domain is SQTIHQWPATLVQPVGSPLSLECTVEGTSNPNLYWYRQAAGRGLQLLFYSVGIGQISSEVPQNLSASRPQDRQFILSSKKLLLSDSGFYLCAQRGGGNTIYFGEGSWLTVV.

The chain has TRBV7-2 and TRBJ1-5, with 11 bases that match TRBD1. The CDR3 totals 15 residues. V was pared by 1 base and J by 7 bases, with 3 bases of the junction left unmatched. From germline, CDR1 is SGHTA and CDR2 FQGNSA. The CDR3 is CASSLGDRGDQPQHF. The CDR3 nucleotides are TGTGCCAGCAGCTTAGGGGACAGGGGGGACCAGCCCCAGCATTTT.

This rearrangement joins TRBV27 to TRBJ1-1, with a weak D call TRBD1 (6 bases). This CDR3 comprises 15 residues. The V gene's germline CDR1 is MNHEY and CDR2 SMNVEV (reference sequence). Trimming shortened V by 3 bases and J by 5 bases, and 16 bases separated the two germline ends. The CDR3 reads CASSFLAGAKTEAFF. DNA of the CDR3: TGTGCCAGCAGTTTCCTCGCAGGGGCGAAGACTGAAGCTTTCTTT.

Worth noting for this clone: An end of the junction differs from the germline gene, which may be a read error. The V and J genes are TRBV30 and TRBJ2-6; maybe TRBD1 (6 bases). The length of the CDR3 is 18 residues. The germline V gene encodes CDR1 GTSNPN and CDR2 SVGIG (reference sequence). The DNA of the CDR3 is TGTGCCTCAAGCCCGTCTGGGGGCCAGAGCTCTGGGGCCAACGGCCTGACTTTC. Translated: CASSPSGGQSSGANGLTF.

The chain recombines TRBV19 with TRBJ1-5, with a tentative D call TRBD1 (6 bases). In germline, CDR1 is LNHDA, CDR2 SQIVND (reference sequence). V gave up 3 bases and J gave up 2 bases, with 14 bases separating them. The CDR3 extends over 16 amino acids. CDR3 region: CASSIWGGGGNQPQHF. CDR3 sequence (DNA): TGTGCCAGTAGTATTTGGGGAGGGGGTGGCAATCAGCCCCAGCATTTT.

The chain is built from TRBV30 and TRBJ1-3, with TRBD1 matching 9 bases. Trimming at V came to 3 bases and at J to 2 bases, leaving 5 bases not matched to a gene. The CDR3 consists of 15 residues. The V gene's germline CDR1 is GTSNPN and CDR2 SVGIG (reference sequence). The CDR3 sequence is CAWRRQGGAGNTIYF. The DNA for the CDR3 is TGTGCCTGGAGGAGACAGGGGGGAGCTGGAAACACCATATATTTT.

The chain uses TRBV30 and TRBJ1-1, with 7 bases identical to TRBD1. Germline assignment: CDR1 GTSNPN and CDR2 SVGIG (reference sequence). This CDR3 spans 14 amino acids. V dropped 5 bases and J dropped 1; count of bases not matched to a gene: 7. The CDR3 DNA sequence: TGTGCCTGGGACCGGACAGGCGGGAACACTGAAGCTTTCTTT. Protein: CAWDRTGGNTEAFF.